Described below is a single TCR beta chain sequence and its context. This sample is part of a study of breast tumors, draining lymph nodes, adjacent tissues. Germline V gives CDR1 SQVTM, CDR2 ANQGSEA. The CDR3 is made up of 14 amino acids. Trimming cost V 0 bases and J 9 bases, with 15 bases left between them. MiXCR, run by TCRdb on the multiplex PCR reads, gives a single entry per CDR3 protein. The sample holds fewer than 20,000 distinct CDR3 sequences, under 60% seen once. The V and J genes are TRBV29-1 and TRBJ2-1, with D possibly TRBD1 on 6 matching bases. The receptor comes from a female donor with breast cancer. Some clones in this sample may be carry-over from other donors' samples. The sequencing input was tumor-adjacent breast tissue. The CDR3 reads CSVEDRQVASEQFF. The CDR3 DNA reads as TGCAGCGTTGAAGATAGACAGGTGGCTAGTGAGCAGTTCTTC.